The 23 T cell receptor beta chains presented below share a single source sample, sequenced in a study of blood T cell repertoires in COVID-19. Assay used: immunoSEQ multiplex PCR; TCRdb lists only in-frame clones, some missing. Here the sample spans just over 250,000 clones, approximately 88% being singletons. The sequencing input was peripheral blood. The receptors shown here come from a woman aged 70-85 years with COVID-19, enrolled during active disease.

CDR3 in DNA: TGTGCCAGCAGTTTCCGCATAGCGGGAGTCTACAATGAGCAGTTCTTC. Translated, it gives CASSFRIAGVYNEQFF. This chain connects TRBV28 to TRBJ2-1; 9 bases fit TRBD2. This CDR3 has 16 residues. Trimming at V came to 3 bases and at J to 3 bases, leaving 6 bases not matched to a gene. The germline V gene encodes CDR1 MDHEN and CDR2 SYDVKM.

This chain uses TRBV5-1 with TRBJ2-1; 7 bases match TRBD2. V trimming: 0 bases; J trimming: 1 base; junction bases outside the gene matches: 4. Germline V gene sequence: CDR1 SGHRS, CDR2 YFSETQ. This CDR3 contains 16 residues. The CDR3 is CASSLAAGDSYNEQFF. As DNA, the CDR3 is TGCGCCAGCAGCTTGGCGGCGGGAGATTCCTACAATGAGCAGTTCTTC.

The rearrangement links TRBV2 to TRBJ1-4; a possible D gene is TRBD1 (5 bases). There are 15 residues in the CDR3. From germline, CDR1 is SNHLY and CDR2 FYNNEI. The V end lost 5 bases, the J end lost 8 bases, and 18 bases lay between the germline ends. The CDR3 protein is CASSNTGRSFEKLFF. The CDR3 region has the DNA TGTGCCAGCAGTAATACAGGTCGGAGTTTCGAAAAACTGTTTTTT.

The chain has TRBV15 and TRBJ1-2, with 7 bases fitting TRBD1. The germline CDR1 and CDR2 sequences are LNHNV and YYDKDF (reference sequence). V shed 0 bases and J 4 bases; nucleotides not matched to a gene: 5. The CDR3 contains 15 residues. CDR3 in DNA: TGTGCCACCAGCAGAGATCGAGGGGGCGTCTATGGCTACACCTTC. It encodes CATSRDRGGVYGYTF.

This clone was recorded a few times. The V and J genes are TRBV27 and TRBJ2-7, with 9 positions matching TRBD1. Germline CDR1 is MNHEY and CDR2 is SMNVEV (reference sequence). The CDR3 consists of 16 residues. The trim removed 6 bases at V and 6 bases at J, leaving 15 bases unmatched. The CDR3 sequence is CASSSQGGQGTFEQYF. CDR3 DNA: TGTGCCAGCAGCAGCCAGGGGGGACAGGGTACATTCGAGCAGTACTTC.

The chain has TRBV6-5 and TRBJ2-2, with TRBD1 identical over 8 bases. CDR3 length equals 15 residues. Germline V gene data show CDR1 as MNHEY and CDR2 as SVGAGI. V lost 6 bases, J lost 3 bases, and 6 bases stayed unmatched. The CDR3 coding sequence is TGTGCCAGCAGGCAGGGGGCCGCGGACACCGGGGAGCTGTTTTTT. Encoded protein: CASRQGAADTGELFF.

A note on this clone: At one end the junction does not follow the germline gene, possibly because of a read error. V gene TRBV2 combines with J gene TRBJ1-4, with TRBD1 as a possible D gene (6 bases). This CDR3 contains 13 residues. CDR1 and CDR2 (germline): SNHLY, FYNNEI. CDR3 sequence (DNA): TGTGCCAGCAGCGAAGAACAGGGAGAAAAACTGTTTTTT. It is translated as CASSEEQGEKLFF.

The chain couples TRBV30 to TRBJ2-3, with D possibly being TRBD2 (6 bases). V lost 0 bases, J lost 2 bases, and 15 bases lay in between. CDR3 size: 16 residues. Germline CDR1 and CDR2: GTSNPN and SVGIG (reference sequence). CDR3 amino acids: CAWSVPHSGNTDTQYF. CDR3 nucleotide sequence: TGTGCCTGGAGTGTCCCACATAGCGGTAACACAGATACGCAGTATTTT.

Here the CDR3 reads CASSLESVNTGELFF. CDR3 DNA: TGTGCCAGCAGCTTAGAATCGGTTAACACCGGGGAGCTGTTTTTT. The rearrangement joins TRBV13 to TRBJ2-2, with D unresolved. The CDR3 covers 15 residues. Germline CDR1 is PRHDT and CDR2 is FYEKMQ (reference sequence). Trimming shortened V by 1 base and J by 2 bases, and 8 bases separated the two germline ends.

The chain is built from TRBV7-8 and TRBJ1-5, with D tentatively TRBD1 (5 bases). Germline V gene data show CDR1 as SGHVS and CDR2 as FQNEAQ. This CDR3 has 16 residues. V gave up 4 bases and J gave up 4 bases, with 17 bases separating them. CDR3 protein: CASSSSARALNQPQHF. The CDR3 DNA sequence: TGTGCCAGCAGCTCCTCGGCCAGGGCTCTGAATCAGCCCCAGCATTTT.

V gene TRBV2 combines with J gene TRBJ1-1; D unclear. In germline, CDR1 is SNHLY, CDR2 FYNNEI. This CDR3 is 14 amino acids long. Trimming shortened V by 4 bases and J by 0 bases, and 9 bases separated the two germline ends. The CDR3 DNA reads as TGTGCCAGCAGTGCTAGCTGGATGAACACTGAAGCTTTCTTT. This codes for CASSASWMNTEAFF. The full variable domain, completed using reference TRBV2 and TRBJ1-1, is EPEVTQTPSHQVTQMGQEVILRCVPISNHLYFYWYRQILGQKVEFLVSFYNNEISEKSEIFDDQFSVERPDGSNFTLKIRSTKLEDSAMYFCASSASWMNTEAFFGQGTRLTVV.

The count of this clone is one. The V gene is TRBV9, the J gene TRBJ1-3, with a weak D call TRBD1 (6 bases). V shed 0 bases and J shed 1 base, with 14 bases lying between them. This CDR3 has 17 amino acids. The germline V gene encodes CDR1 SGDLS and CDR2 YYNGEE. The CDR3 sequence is CASSVGFGDKSGNTIYF. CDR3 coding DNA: TGTGCCAGCAGCGTAGGCTTCGGGGACAAATCTGGAAACACCATATATTTT.

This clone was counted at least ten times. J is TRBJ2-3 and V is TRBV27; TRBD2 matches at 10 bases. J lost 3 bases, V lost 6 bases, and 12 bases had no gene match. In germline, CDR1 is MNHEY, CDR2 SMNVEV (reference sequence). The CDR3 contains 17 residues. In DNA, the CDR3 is TGTGCCAGCAGCCCGTGGACTAGCGGAGGGTTGACAGATACGCAGTATTTT. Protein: CASSPWTSGGLTDTQYF.

The CDR3 sequence: CAISEAGTGGEKLFF. CDR3 coding DNA: TGTGCCATCAGTGAGGCCGGGACAGGGGGTGAAAAACTGTTTTTT. The chain is built from TRBV10-3 and TRBJ1-4; 11 nucleotides line up with TRBD1. V dropped 2 bases and J dropped 7; count of bases not matched to a gene: 3. This CDR3 contains 15 residues. Looked up from germline, CDR1 is ENHRY and CDR2 is SYGVKD.

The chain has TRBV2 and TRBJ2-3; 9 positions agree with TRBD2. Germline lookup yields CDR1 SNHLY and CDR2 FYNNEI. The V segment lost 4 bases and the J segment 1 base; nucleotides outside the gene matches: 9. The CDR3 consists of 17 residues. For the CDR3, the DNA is TGTGCCAGCAGTGCGGGACTAGCTTCCGTTGGCACAGATACGCAGTATTTT. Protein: CASSAGLASVGTDTQYF.

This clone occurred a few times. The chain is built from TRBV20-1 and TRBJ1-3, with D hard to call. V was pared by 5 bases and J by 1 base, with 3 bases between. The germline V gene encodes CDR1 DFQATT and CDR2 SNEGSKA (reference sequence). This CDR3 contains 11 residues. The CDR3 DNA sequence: TGCAGTGCTCCGTCTGGAAACACCATATATTTT. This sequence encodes CSAPSGNTIYF.

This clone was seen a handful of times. CDR3 amino acids: CASTRMSSPLHF. The CDR3 nucleotides are TGTGCCAGCACCCGCATGAGTTCACCCCTCCACTTT. The rearrangement joins TRBV28 to TRBJ1-6; D not certain. Trimming shortened V by 7 bases and J by 9 bases, and 10 bases separated the two germline ends. The CDR3 totals 12 residues. Germline-derived CDR1 and CDR2 are MDHEN and SYDVKM.

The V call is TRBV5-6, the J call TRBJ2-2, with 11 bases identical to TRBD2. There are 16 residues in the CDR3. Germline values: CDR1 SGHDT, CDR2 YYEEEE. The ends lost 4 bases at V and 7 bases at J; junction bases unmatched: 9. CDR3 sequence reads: CASSALAGAWVGELFF. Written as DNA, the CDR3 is TGTGCCAGCAGCGCACTAGCGGGAGCTTGGGTCGGGGAGCTGTTTTTT. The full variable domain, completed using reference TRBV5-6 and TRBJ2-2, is DAGVTQSPTHLIKTRGQQVTLRCSPKSGHDTVSWYQQALGQGPQFIFQYYEEEERQRGNFPDRFSGHQFPNYSSELNVNALLLGDSALYLCASSALAGAWVGELFFGEGSRLTVL.

The CDR3 sequence: CSASRSGQGGEAFF. The CDR3 nucleotides read TGCAGTGCTAGTCGGTCAGGACAGGGAGGTGAAGCTTTCTTT. The rearrangement links TRBV20-1 to TRBJ1-1, with 8 nucleotides matching TRBD1. V was clipped by 3 bases and J by 7 bases; unmatched bases: 10. The CDR3 runs 14 residues. Germline V gives CDR1 DFQATT, CDR2 SNEGSKA (reference sequence).

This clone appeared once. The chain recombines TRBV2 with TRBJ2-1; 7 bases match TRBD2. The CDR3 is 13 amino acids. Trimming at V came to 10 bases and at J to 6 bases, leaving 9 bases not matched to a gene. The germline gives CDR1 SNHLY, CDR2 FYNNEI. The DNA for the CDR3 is TGTGCCACCAGCGGGGTTGCCTCCAATGAGCAGTTCTTC. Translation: CATSGVASNEQFF.

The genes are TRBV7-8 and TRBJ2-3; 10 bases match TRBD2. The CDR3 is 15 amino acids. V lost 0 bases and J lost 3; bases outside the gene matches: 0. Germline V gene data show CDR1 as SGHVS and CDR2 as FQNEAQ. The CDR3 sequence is CASSLASGRTDTQYF. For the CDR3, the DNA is TGTGCCAGCAGCTTAGCTAGCGGGAGGACAGATACGCAGTATTTT.

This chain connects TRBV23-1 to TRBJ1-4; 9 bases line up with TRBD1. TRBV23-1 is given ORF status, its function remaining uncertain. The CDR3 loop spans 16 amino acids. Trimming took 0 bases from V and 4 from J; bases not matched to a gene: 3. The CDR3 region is CASSQSGTGLNEKLFF. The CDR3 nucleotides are TGCGCCAGCAGTCAATCTGGGACAGGGCTTAATGAAAAACTGTTTTTT.

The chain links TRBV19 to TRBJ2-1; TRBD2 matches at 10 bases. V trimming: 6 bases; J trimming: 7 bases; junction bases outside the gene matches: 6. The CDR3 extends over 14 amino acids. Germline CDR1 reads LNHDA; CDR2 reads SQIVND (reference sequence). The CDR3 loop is CASSSSGSLNEQFF. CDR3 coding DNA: TGTGCCAGTAGCTCTAGCGGGAGCTTAAATGAGCAGTTCTTC.